A selection of T cell receptor beta chains follows, all from one sample in a study of identical twins. TCRdb re-called the 5' RACE reads with MiXCR, one entry per CDR3 protein. The data contain around 670,000 distinct CDR3 sequences, 6% to 6.5% of them singletons. Sequencing was performed on naive T cells sorted from blood. These receptors originate from a man aged 18 to 29 in good health. Each CDR3 is given with its conserved first and last residue. The D gene is left open where the match is weak. Clone size is given for some rows only: seen once, a few or many times, or a class if the clone is expanded.

j_gene,v_gene,d_gene,abundance,CDR3nt,CDR3aa
TRBJ2-2,TRBV30,.,few,TGTGCCTGGAGGGGGGTTGGGCTTGCCACCGGGGAGCTGTTTTTT,CAWRGVGLATGELFF
TRBJ2-1,TRBV5-1,.,.,TGCGCCAGCAGCTTGGCCTCGAGCCGTGGGCGACAGTTCTTC,CASSLASSRGRQFF
TRBJ2-1,TRBV30,.,.,TGTGCCTGGAGTGGGACACTAGGAGGTGAGCAGTTCTTC,CAWSGTLGGEQFF
TRBJ2-3,TRBV4-1,.,many,TGCGCCAGCAGCCAAGCTTCAGGGCGGATCACAGATACGCAGTATTTT,CASSQASGRITDTQYF
TRBJ2-2,TRBV2,TRBD2,.,TGTGCCAGCAGTGAAGAGGGGCGGGAGTACGGGGAGCTGTTTTTT,CASSEEGREYGELFF
TRBJ2-7,TRBV6-1,.,many,TGTGCCAGCAGCCGGGTCGGAGCCTACGAGCAGTACTTC,CASSRVGAYEQYF
TRBJ2-1,TRBV5-6,.,.,TGTGCCAGCAGCTCACCCGTGACTAGTTATGCCTCGAATGAGCAGTTCTTC,CASSSPVTSYASNEQFF
TRBJ2-1,TRBV20-1,.,.,TGCAGTGCCCCACTCTCGGGAGCTTCCTACAATGAGCAGTTCTTC,CSAPLSGASYNEQFF
TRBJ2-3,TRBV18,.,many,TGTGCCAGCAGTCCTCCGGGAACAGATACGCAGTATTTT,CASSPPGTDTQYF
TRBJ2-3,TRBV13,TRBD1,.,TGTGCCAGCAGCTTTTCCCGAGGGGGCGTCACAGATACGCAGTATTTT,CASSFSRGGVTDTQYF
TRBJ1-2,TRBV20-1,.,many,TGCAGTGCTAGTGCGGGGGCAAGTGGCTACACCTTC,CSASAGASGYTF
TRBJ2-1,TRBV24-1,.,few,TGTGCCACCAGTGGGGGACTCACTACAAACAATGAGCAGTTCTTC,CATSGGLTTNNEQFF
TRBJ2-7,TRBV20-1,TRBD2,.,TGCATCGCTAGCGGGAGCATCTACGAGCAGTACTTC,CIASGSIYEQYF
TRBJ2-6,TRBV12-3/TRBV12-4,.,.,TGTGCCAGCAGTTTAGCGGGAGTTGTAACTGGGGCCAACGTCCTGACTTTC,CASSLAGVVTGANVLTF
TRBJ1-1,TRBV5-1,.,many,TGCGCCAGCAGCAGCACCGGGGCGCCCACCCCTGAAGCTTTCTTT,CASSSTGAPTPEAFF
TRBJ2-7,TRBV12-3/TRBV12-4,.,many,TGTGCCAGCAGTTTAGCCTTTTTAGCGAGTGCCGGCGAGCAGTACTTC,CASSLAFLASAGEQYF
TRBJ2-7,TRBV27,TRBD1,many,TGTGCCAGCAGTTCCCCGGGACAGGGGAAGTACGAGCAGTACTTC,CASSSPGQGKYEQYF
TRBJ2-1,TRBV16,.,.,TGTGCCAGCAGCCCTGGCCGGCAGGGTACCTACAATGAGCAGTTCTTC,CASSPGRQGTYNEQFF
TRBJ2-7,TRBV7-9,TRBD2,many,TGTGCCAGCAGCTTACGGCAGCGGGAGGGCCTCTACGAGCAGTACTTC,CASSLRQREGLYEQYF
TRBJ2-1,TRBV10-3,.,many,TGTGCCATCAGTCATTCGATCGGGCTGGGGCAGTTCTTC,CAISHSIGLGQFF
TRBJ1-5,TRBV6-5,TRBD1,many,TGTGCCAGCAGTTCCGGGACAGGGATTCAGCCCCAGCATTTT,CASSSGTGIQPQHF
TRBJ1-2,TRBV5-8,TRBD1,.,TGTGCCAGCAGCCAAGGAGACAGGGACCGGGGCTATGGCTACACCTTC,CASSQGDRDRGYGYTF
TRBJ2-6,TRBV9,.,few,TGTGCCAGCAGTGTGGGGGCTGGGGCCAACGTCCTGACTTTC,CASSVGAGANVLTF
TRBJ2-1,TRBV4-1,.,many,TGCGCCAGCCTAGGACCCGGCGATGAGCAGTTCTTC,CASLGPGDEQFF
TRBJ2-5,TRBV7-3,TRBD2,.,TGTGCCAGCAGCTTATCGCCTAGCGGTTTCCTCGGGACCCAGTACTTC,CASSLSPSGFLGTQYF
TRBJ2-3,TRBV28,.,few,TGTGCCAGCACGGCTCCCGCCGTCGCGGATACGCAGTATTTT,CASTAPAVADTQYF
TRBJ1-2,TRBV12-3/TRBV12-4,.,few,TGTGCCAGCAGTTTATACGGTGGCTACACCTTC,CASSLYGGYTF
TRBJ2-1,TRBV12-3/TRBV12-4,.,many,TGTGCCAGCAATAGAGCTACCTACAATGAGCAGTTCTTC,CASNRATYNEQFF
TRBJ1-3,TRBV9,.,few,TGTGCCAGCAGCGTCAGGGGCTCTGGAAACACCATATATTTT,CASSVRGSGNTIYF
TRBJ2-1,TRBV7-9,TRBD2,.,TGTGCCAGCAGCTTTGCCGGGACTAGTGACAATGAGCAGTTCTTC,CASSFAGTSDNEQFF
TRBJ1-3,TRBV5-1,.,many,TGCGCCAGCAGTCCGGACAGCCTAGGAAACACCATATATTTT,CASSPDSLGNTIYF
TRBJ2-3,TRBV27,.,many,TGTGCCAGCAGTTTATCACCCAGTTTCGGAAGCGAATGGAGCACAGATACGCAGTATTTT,CASSLSPSFGSEWSTDTQYF
TRBJ2-4,TRBV25-1,.,many,TGTGCCACCCAGGGGCAGGACATGAACATTCAGTACTTC,CATQGQDMNIQYF
TRBJ1-1,TRBV7-2,.,.,TGTGCCAGCAGCCATTACCCGGTACAGGGTTCCACTGAAGCTTTCTTT,CASSHYPVQGSTEAFF
TRBJ1-1,TRBV29-1,.,many,TGCAGCGTTGAACCGGGGTATGAAGCTTTCTTT,CSVEPGYEAFF
TRBJ2-1,TRBV29-1,TRBD1,.,TGCAGCGTATCTTCCGGGACAGGGGGCAATGAGCAGTTCTTC,CSVSSGTGGNEQFF
TRBJ2-3,TRBV20-1,.,.,TGCAGTGCTAGAGATCGAGCAGGGTCAGGAGATACGCAGTATTTT,CSARDRAGSGDTQYF
TRBJ2-4,TRBV29-1,.,many,TGCAGCGTTGCTTCCCGGTTAGCCAAAAACATTCAGTACTTC,CSVASRLAKNIQYF
TRBJ2-3,TRBV19,TRBD2,.,TGTGCCAGTAGTATCGGGACTAGCCGCACAGATACGCAGTATTTT,CASSIGTSRTDTQYF
TRBJ1-1,TRBV3-1,TRBD1,few,TGTGCCAGCAGCCAAGAAGAAGGGGGCTTTCCCCTGAACACTGAAGCTTTCTTT,CASSQEEGGFPLNTEAFF